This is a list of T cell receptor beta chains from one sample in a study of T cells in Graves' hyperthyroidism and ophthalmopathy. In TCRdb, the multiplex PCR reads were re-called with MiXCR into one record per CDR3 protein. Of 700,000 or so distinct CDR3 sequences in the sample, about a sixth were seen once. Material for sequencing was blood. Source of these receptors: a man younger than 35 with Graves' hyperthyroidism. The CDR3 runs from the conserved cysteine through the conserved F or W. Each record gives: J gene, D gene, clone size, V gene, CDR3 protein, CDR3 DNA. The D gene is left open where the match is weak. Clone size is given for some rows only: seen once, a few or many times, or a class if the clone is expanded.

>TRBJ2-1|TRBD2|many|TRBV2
CASSATSGSHNEQFF
TGTGCCAGCAGCGCGACTAGCGGGAGCCACAATGAGCAGTTCTTC
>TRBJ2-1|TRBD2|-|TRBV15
CATSRTSGIWDEQFF
TGTGCCACCAGCCGAACTAGCGGGATTTGGGATGAGCAGTTCTTC
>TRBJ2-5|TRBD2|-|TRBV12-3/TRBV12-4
CASSPGTSGAPQETQYF
TGTGCCAGCAGTCCCGGGACTAGCGGGGCACCCCAAGAGACCCAGTACTTC
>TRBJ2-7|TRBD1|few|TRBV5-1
CASSSGATGSSYEQYF
TGCGCCAGCAGCTCTGGGGCGACAGGGTCCTCCTACGAGCAGTACTTC
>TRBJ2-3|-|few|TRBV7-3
CASSLDGPTDTQYF
TGTGCCAGCAGTTTGGATGGTCCCACAGATACGCAGTATTTT
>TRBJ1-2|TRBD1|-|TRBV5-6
CASSSRDRGVHGYTF
TGTGCCAGCAGCTCGCGGGACAGGGGCGTACATGGCTACACCTTC
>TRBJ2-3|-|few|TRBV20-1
CSAALGRGDTQYF
TGCAGTGCCGCCCTGGGGCGGGGAGATACGCAGTATTTT
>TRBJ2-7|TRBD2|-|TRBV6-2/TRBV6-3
CASIIAGGPYEQYF
TGTGCCAGCATTATAGCGGGAGGGCCGTACGAGCAGTACTTC
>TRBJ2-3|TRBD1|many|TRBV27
CASGSGTGGLTDTQYF
TGTGCCAGCGGATCCGGGACAGGGGGCTTAACAGATACGCAGTATTTT
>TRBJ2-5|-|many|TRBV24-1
CATSDNGFQETQYF
TGTGCCACCAGTGATAACGGTTTCCAAGAGACCCAGTACTTC
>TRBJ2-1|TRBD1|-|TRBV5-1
CASGPGQGAANEQFF
TGCGCCAGCGGCCCGGGACAGGGAGCCGCCAATGAGCAGTTCTTC
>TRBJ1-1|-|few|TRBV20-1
CSAKSQGHAEAFF
TGCAGTGCTAAATCTCAGGGCCACGCTGAAGCTTTCTTT
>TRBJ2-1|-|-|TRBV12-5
CASGIPPGLPSNEQFF
TGTGCTAGTGGTATCCCCCCGGGACTCCCAAGCAATGAGCAGTTCTTC
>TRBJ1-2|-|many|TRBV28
CASSLEDYGYTF
TGTGCCAGCAGTTTAGAGGACTATGGCTACACCTTC
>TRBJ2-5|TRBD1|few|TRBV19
CASSLEGAGGETQYF
TGTGCCAGTAGCCTAGAGGGGGCTGGGGGAGAGACCCAGTACTTC
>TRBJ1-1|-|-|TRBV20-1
CSAEEGGRNTEAFF
TGCAGTGCTGAAGAGGGGGGACGGAACACTGAAGCTTTCTTT
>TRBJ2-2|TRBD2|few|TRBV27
CASSLWLAGNTGELFF
TGTGCCAGCAGTTTATGGCTAGCGGGAAACACCGGGGAGCTGTTTTTT
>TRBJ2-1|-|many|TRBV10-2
CASSEIRQDEQFF
TGCGCCAGCAGTGAGATTCGTCAGGATGAGCAGTTCTTC
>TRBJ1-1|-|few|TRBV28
CASRVGDMNTEAFF
TGTGCCAGCAGGGTCGGGGATATGAACACTGAAGCTTTCTTT
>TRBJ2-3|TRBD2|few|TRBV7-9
CASSLDVGLAADTQYF
TGTGCCAGCAGCTTAGATGTCGGACTAGCGGCAGATACGCAGTATTTT
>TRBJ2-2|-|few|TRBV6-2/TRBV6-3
CASSYSGFNTGELFF
TGTGCCAGCAGTTATTCAGGGTTTAACACCGGGGAGCTGTTTTTT
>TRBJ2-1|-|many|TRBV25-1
CASSEVVSGLRLNNEQFF
TGTGCCAGCAGTGAGGTAGTTTCCGGCCTTCGGCTGAACAATGAGCAGTTCTTC
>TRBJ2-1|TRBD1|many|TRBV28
CASSPADRDYNEQFF
TGTGCCAGCAGTCCCGCGGACAGGGACTACAATGAGCAGTTCTTC
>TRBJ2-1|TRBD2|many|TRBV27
CASSSRGSIHNEQFF
TGTGCCAGCAGTTCCCGCGGGAGTATCCACAATGAGCAGTTCTTC
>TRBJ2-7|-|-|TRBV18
CASSPPGGYPVYEQYF
TGTGCCAGCTCACCCCCCGGAGGGTATCCCGTGTACGAGCAGTACTTC
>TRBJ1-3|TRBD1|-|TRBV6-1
CASSIRQGSSGNTIYF
TGTGCCAGCAGCATCAGACAGGGATCTTCTGGAAACACCATATATTTT
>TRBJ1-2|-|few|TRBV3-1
CASSQNSRGGYTF
TGTGCCAGCAGCCAAAACAGTCGAGGAGGCTACACCTTC
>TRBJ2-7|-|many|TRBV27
CASSLSSRGREQYF
TGTGCCAGCAGTTTATCGAGCAGGGGTAGAGAGCAGTACTTC
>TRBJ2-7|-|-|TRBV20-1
CSARVPRITGEQYF
TGCAGTGCTAGAGTTCCCCGTATAACGGGCGAGCAGTACTTC
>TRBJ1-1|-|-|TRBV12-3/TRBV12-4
CASRPGSTDTVNTEAFF
TGTGCCAGCAGGCCAGGATCCACTGACACTGTGAACACTGAAGCTTTCTTT
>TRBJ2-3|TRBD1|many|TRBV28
CASSHPRQGDTQYF
TGTGCCAGCAGCCACCCAAGACAGGGGGATACGCAGTATTTT
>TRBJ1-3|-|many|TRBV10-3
CASRNDITGNTIYF
TGTGCCTCGAGAAACGACATCACTGGAAACACCATATATTTT
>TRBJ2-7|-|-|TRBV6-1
CASQATHSGYLWEQYF
TGTGCCAGCCAAGCCACCCACAGCGGGTACCTTTGGGAGCAGTACTTC
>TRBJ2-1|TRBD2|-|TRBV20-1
CSARSLAGRSYNEQFF
TGCAGTGCTAGATCGCTAGCGGGGCGCTCCTACAATGAGCAGTTCTTC
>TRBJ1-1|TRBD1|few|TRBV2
CASSELGQGAAEAFF
TGTGCCAGCAGTGAACTGGGACAGGGGGCCGCTGAAGCTTTCTTT
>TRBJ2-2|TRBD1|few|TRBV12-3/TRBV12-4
CASSTYRGAGELFF
TGTGCCAGCAGTACTTACAGGGGAGCCGGGGAGCTGTTTTTT
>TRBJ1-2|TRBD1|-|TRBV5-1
CASSLYGQGREGYTF
TGCGCCAGCAGCTTGTATGGACAGGGGCGAGAGGGCTACACCTTC
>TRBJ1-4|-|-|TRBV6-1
CASRGSGQTNEKLFF
TGTGCCAGCCGCGGCTCGGGACAAACTAATGAAAAACTGTTTTTT
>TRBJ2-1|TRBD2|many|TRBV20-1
CSARGQRTSGRNPYNEQFF
TGCAGTGCTAGAGGCCAGAGGACTAGCGGGAGAAACCCCTACAATGAGCAGTTCTTC
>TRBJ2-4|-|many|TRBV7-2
CASSLGAGSVIQYF
TGTGCCAGCAGCTTAGGGGCCGGCTCTGTCATTCAGTACTTC
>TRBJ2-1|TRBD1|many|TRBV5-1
CASSLKGAPGNEQFF
TGCGCCAGCAGCTTGAAGGGGGCCCCTGGGAATGAGCAGTTCTTC
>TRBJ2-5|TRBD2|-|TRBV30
CAWSVGLAGEGETQYF
TGTGCCTGGAGTGTTGGGCTAGCGGGAGAAGGGGAGACCCAGTACTTC
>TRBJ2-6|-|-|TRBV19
CASSMLGQFSGANVLTF
TGTGCCAGTAGTATGCTAGGACAGTTCTCTGGGGCCAACGTCCTGACTTTC
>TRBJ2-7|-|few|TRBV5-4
CASSLAGTEQYF
TGTGCCAGCAGCTTGGCAGGGACCGAGCAGTACTTC
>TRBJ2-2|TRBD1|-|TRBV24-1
CATSDFGDRGGELFF
TGTGCCACCAGTGATTTCGGGGACAGGGGCGGGGAGCTGTTTTTT
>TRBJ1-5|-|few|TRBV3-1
CASSQVPGAGNQPQHF
TGTGCCAGCAGCCAAGTTCCGGGGGCCGGCAATCAGCCCCAGCATTTT
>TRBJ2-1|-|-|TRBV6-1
CASSESEGSYNEQFF
TGTGCCAGCAGTGAGTCGGAGGGCTCCTACAATGAGCAGTTCTTC
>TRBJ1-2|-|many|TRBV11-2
CASSLEVLNYGYTF
TGTGCCAGCAGCTTGGAGGTTCTCAACTATGGCTACACCTTC
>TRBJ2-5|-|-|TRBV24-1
CATSDFTGAGETQYF
TGTGCCACCAGTGATTTCACGGGAGCAGGAGAGACCCAGTACTTC
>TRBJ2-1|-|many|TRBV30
CALRRSGLMAQFF
TGTGCCTTACGCCGCTCGGGTCTCATGGCGCAGTTCTTC
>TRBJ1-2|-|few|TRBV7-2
CASSLYGVGYTF
TGTGCCAGCAGCTTATATGGGGTTGGCTACACCTTC